One and the same sample provided the 18 T cell receptor beta chains below, sequenced in a study of T cells in Graves' hyperthyroidism and ophthalmopathy. TCR beta CDR3 region amplification was performed from RNA transcripts. TCR CDR3 underwent first-round RT-PCR with the HTBI primer set. A single record per CDR3 protein comes from TCRdb applying MiXCR to the multiplex PCR reads. The table records roughly 600,000 distinct CDR3 sequences, approximately 15% of them present only once. Sequencing was carried out using blood. All receptors come from a woman aged 45-65 years with Graves' ophthalmopathy.

The V call is TRBV6-5, the J call TRBJ2-1; D gene ambiguous. CDR1 MNHEY and CDR2 SVGAGI come from the germline V gene. V was clipped by 2 bases and J by 9 bases, with 11 bases between them. The CDR3 contains 13 residues. CDR3 loop: CASSYGSRGEQFF. CDR3 bases: TGTGCCAGCAGTTACGGTTCTAGAGGTGAGCAGTTCTTC.

The sample holds many counts of this clonotype. CDR3 residues: CASSGSVREQYF. CDR3 bases: TGTGCCAGCAGTGGCTCGGTTAGGGAGCAGTACTTC. The chain couples TRBV2 to TRBJ2-7, with unresolved D. Trimming removed 4 bases at V and 7 bases at J, with 11 bases between. There are 12 residues in the CDR3. Germline-derived CDR1 and CDR2 are SNHLY and FYNNEI.

V gene TRBV20-1 combines with J gene TRBJ2-2; 8 bases agree with TRBD2. V lost 6 bases to trimming and J lost 4 bases; unmatched junction nucleotides: 10. Germline lookup yields CDR1 DFQATT and CDR2 SNEGSKA (reference sequence). This CDR3 has 15 amino acids. CDR3 sequence: CSATGGGTGTGELFF. CDR3 nucleotide sequence: TGCAGTGCCACGGGGGGGGGGACGGGCACCGGGGAGCTGTTTTTT.

This clonotype showed up just a few times. The chain uses TRBV7-2 and TRBJ2-5; D possibly uses TRBD1 or TRBD2 (5 bases each). From germline, CDR1 is SGHTA and CDR2 FQGNSA. The CDR3 has 16 residues. Deletions cut 5 bases from V and 3 bases from J, with 19 bases between. The CDR3 loop is CASSRTPRGVEETQYF. CDR3 DNA: TGTGCCAGCAGCCGTACCCCGCGAGGGGTGGAAGAGACCCAGTACTTC.

This clonotype was recorded many times. The rearrangement joins TRBV30 to TRBJ2-7; D may correspond to TRBD1 or TRBD2 (5 bases each). This CDR3 is built from 14 residues. Germline V gene data show CDR1 as GTSNPN and CDR2 as SVGIG (reference sequence). Trimming pared 0 bases from V and 6 bases from J, leaving 15 bases between. This CDR3 is CAWSVGPAQVEQYF. The CDR3 bases are TGTGCCTGGAGTGTGGGACCTGCCCAAGTCGAGCAGTACTTC.

The sample holds a few counts of this clonotype. The rearrangement uses TRBV18 and TRBJ2-5; D ambiguous. This CDR3 contains 14 residues. The germline V and J ends were trimmed by 2 bases and 1 base, with 8 bases remaining between them. Germline CDR1 and CDR2: KGHSH and LQKENI. CDR3 DNA sequence: TGTGCCAGCTCACCAGTCGCCGGCCAAGAGACCCAGTACTTC. It specifies CASSPVAGQETQYF.

The V gene is TRBV5-4, the J gene TRBJ2-1; 7 bases line up with TRBD2. Germline values: CDR1 SGHNT, CDR2 YYREEE (reference sequence). With 4 bases clipped from V and 1 base from J, the junction kept 5 bases outside the gene matches. The CDR3 is made up of 15 amino acids. DNA of the CDR3: TGTGCCAGCAGCCACAGCGGGATTTCCTACAATGAGCAGTTCTTC. Translating gives CASSHSGISYNEQFF.

V gene TRBV15 combines with J gene TRBJ1-4; possibly TRBD1 for D (5 bases). The CDR3 contains 15 residues. Trimming removed 3 bases from V and 4 bases from J, with 12 bases in between. In germline, CDR1 is LNHNV, CDR2 YYDKDF (reference sequence). The CDR3 protein is CATSSPGHGNEKLFF. CDR3 DNA: TGTGCCACCAGCAGCCCAGGACACGGTAATGAAAAACTGTTTTTT.

This clonotype was detected a few times. The chain employs TRBV6-5 and TRBJ2-7, with TRBD2 matching over 11 bases. CDR1 is MNHEY and CDR2 is SVGAGI in the germline V gene. The CDR3 extends over 18 amino acids. Unmatched junction bases numbered 7, after V lost 0 bases and J lost 0 bases. The CDR3 protein is CASSYSILAGGSSYEQYF. The CDR3 DNA reads TGTGCCAGCAGTTACTCGATATTAGCGGGAGGGAGCTCCTACGAGCAGTACTTC.

With regard to this clonotype: A clone one base away is much larger, so this may be a read error. The chain carries TRBV7-2 and TRBJ2-3; no clear D gene. V dropped 5 bases and J dropped 5 bases, with 11 bases sitting between them. This CDR3 has 13 residues. Per the germline V gene, CDR1 is SGHTA and CDR2 is FQGNSA. This CDR3 is CASSIPWIDTQYF. In DNA, the CDR3 is TGTGCCAGCAGCATTCCTTGGATAGATACGCAGTATTTT.

This clonotype was observed at least ten times. This chain joins TRBV24-1 and TRBJ2-1; 8 bases align to TRBD1. The CDR3 extends over 17 amino acids. Per germline, CDR1 KGHDR and CDR2 SFDVKD. J lost 5 bases, V lost 4 bases, and 12 bases had no gene match. The chain's CDR3 is CATSDTIGQGMDNEQFF. The CDR3 region has the DNA TGTGCCACCAGTGACACTATCGGACAGGGTATGGACAATGAGCAGTTCTTC.

This clonotype appeared a few times. The chain uses TRBV5-1 and TRBJ2-7, with D possibly being TRBD1 or TRBD2 (5 bases each). Trimming removed 5 bases from V and 2 bases from J, with 14 bases in between. CDR3 size: 14 residues. CDR1 SGHRS and CDR2 YFSETQ come from the germline V gene. For the CDR3, the DNA is TGCGCCAGCAGTCTCTGGGGGTTTCCCTACGAGCAGTACTTC. This encodes CASSLWGFPYEQYF.

This clonotype is a singleton in its sample. This may come from a read error, since a much larger clone is one base off. The V call is TRBV27, the J call TRBJ1-2; 10 nucleotides agree with TRBD1. This CDR3 contains 15 residues. CDR1 MNHEY and CDR2 SMNVEV come from the germline V gene (reference sequence). CDR3 region: CAGSRTGTGAYGYTF. CDR3 sequence (DNA): TGTGCCGGCAGCCGAACCGGGACAGGGGCCTATGGCTACACCTTC.

This clonotype appeared many times. This rearrangement joins TRBV30 to TRBJ2-1; maybe TRBD2 (6 bases). The CDR3 is made up of 13 amino acids. From germline, CDR1 is GTSNPN and CDR2 SVGIG (reference sequence). The germline V and J ends were trimmed by 4 bases and 8 bases, with 15 bases remaining between them. CDR3 coding DNA: TGTGCCTGGACGGAAGCCCCGGGGGATGAGCAGTTCTTC. This encodes CAWTEAPGDEQFF. Using reference TRBV30 and TRBJ2-1 for the parts outside the CDR3, the full variable domain is SQTIHQWPATLVQPVGSPLSLECTVEGTSNPNLYWYRQAAGRGLQLLFYSVGIGQISSEVPQNLSASRPQDRQFILSSKKLLLSDSGFYLCAWTEAPGDEQFFGPGTRLTVL.

This clonotype appeared many times. The chain links TRBV6-2 or TRBV6-3 to TRBJ2-7; D gene ambiguous. There are 12 residues in the CDR3. Germline V lookup: CDR1 MNHEY, CDR2 SVGEGT. The germline V and J ends were trimmed by 5 bases and 3 bases, with 8 bases remaining between them. The CDR3: CASSESNYEQYF. The CDR3 DNA reads as TGTGCCAGCAGTGAGTCGAACTACGAGCAGTACTTC.

Many counts were recorded for this clonotype. This chain joins TRBV28 and TRBJ2-3, with D perhaps matching TRBD2 (6 bases). Between the trimmed V and J ends, which lost 7 bases and 10 bases, there was a span of 24 bases. This CDR3 spans 15 amino acids. The germline V gene has CDR1 MDHEN and CDR2 SYDVKM. In DNA form, the CDR3 reads TGTGCCAGCACTACTATCGGGGGATCGGAGGTTGCGCAGTATTTT. As protein: CASTTIGGSEVAQYF.

This clonotype was observed at least ten times. Here the CDR3 reads CATGSGSYEQYF. CDR3 sequence (DNA): TGTGCCACCGGAAGTGGGTCCTACGAGCAGTACTTC. The chain has TRBV7-9 and TRBJ2-7, with no clear D. CDR3 length equals 12 residues. Germline CDR1 reads SEHNR; CDR2 reads FQNEAQ (reference sequence). V was cut by 10 bases and J by 1 base, with 11 bases left in between.

This chain connects TRBV3-1 to TRBJ2-7; 10 bases are shared with TRBD2. CDR1 is LGHDT, CDR2 YNNKEL, per germline (reference sequence). J was trimmed by 4 bases and V by 4 bases; bases with no gene match: 10. The CDR3 extends over 16 amino acids. The CDR3 loop is CASSLTQGLAMYEQYF. For the CDR3, the DNA is TGTGCCAGCAGCCTAACCCAGGGACTAGCGATGTACGAGCAGTACTTC.